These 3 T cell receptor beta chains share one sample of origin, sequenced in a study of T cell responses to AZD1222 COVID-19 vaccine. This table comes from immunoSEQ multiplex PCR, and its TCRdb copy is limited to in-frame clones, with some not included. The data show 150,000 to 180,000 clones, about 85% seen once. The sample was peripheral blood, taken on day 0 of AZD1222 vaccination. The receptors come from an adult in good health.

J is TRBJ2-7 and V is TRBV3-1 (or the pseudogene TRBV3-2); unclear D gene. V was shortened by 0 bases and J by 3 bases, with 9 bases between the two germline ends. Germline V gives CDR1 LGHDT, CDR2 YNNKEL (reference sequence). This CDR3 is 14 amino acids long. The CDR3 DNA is TGTGCCAGCAGCCAAGAAATTCCGGGCTACGAGCAGTACTTC. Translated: CASSQEIPGYEQYF.

The CDR3 nucleotides read TGTGCCAGCAAGGAGACAGAAAATTCACCCCTCCACTTT. Residues: CASKETENSPLHF. The chain links TRBV7-9 to TRBJ1-6; tentatively, D is TRBD1 (5 bases). The CDR3 consists of 13 residues. Looked up from germline, CDR1 is SEHNR and CDR2 is FQNEAQ (reference sequence). The germline V and J ends were trimmed by 7 bases and 7 bases, with 11 bases remaining between them.

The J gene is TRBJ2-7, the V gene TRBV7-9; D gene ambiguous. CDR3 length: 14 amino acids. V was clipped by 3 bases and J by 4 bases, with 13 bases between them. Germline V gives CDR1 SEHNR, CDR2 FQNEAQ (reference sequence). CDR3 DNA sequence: TGTGCCAGCAGCTTTTCCGGTACTACTTACGAGCAGTACTTC. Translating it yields CASSFSGTTYEQYF.